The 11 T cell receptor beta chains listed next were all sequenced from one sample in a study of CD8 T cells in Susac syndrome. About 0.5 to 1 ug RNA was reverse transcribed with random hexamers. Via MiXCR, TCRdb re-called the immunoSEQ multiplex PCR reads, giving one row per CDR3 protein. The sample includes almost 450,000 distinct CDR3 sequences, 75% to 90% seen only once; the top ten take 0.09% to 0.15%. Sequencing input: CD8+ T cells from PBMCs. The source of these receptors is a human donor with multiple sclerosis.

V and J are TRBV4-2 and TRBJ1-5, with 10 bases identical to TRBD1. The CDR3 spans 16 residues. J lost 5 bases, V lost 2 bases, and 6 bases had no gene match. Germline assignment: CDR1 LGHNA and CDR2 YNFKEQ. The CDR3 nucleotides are TGTGCCAGCAGCCAACCCGGGACAGGGGTTGATCAGCCCCAGCATTTT. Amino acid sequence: CASSQPGTGVDQPQHF.

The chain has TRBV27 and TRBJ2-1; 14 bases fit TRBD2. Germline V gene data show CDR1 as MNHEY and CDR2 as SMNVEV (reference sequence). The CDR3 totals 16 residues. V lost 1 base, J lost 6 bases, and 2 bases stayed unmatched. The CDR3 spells CASSLLGTSGSNEQFF. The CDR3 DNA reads TGTGCCAGCAGTTTATTAGGGACTAGCGGGAGCAATGAGCAGTTCTTC.

CDR3: CASVRGEETQYF. The CDR3 DNA reads TGTGCCAGCGTTAGGGGGGAAGAGACCCAGTACTTC. This chain links TRBV12-3 or TRBV12-4 with TRBJ2-5; D is possibly TRBD1 or TRBD2 (6 bases each). V gave up 8 bases and J gave up 3 bases, with 10 bases separating them. The CDR3 contains 12 residues.

The CDR3 nucleotides read TGTGCCAGCAGCAGCGATTATGGCTACACCTTC. This gives the protein CASSSDYGYTF. The V call is TRBV7-9, the J call TRBJ1-2; no firm D call. The germline V gene has CDR1 SEHNR and CDR2 FQNEAQ (reference sequence). The CDR3 sequence is 11 residues long. Trimming pared 5 bases from V and 5 bases from J, leaving 6 bases between.

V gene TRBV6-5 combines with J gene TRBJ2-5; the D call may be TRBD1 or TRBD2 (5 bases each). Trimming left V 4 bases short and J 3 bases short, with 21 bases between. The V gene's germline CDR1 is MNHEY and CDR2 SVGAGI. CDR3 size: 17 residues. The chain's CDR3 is CASSFLLGVARKETQYF. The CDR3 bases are TGTGCCAGCAGTTTCCTCCTGGGGGTAGCCAGGAAAGAGACCCAGTACTTC.

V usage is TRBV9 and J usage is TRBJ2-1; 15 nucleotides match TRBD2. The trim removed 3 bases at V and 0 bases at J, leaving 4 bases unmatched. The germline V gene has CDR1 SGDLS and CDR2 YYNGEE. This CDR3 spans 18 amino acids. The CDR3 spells CASSGGTSGRSSYNEQFF. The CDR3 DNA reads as TGTGCCAGCAGCGGAGGGACTAGCGGGAGGAGCTCCTACAATGAGCAGTTCTTC. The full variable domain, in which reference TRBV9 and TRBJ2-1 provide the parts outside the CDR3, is DSGVTQTPKHLITATGQRVTLRCSPRSGDLSVYWYQQSLDQGLQFLIQYYNGEERAKGNILERFSAQQFPDLHSELNLSSLELGDSALYFCASSGGTSGRSSYNEQFFGPGTRLTVL.

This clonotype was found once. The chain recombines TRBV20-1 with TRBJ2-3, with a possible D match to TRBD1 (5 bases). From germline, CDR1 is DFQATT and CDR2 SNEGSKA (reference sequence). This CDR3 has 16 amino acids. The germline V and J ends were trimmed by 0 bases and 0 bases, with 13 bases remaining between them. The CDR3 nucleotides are TGCAGTGCTAGAGATCGGCAGACAGAGAGCACAGATACGCAGTATTTT. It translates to CSARDRQTESTDTQYF.

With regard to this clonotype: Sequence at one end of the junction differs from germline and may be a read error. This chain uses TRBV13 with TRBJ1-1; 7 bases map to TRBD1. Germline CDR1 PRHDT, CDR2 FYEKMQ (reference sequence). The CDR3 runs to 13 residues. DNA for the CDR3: TGTGCCAGCAGCCCCCCCGGGACAGATGAAGTTTTCTTT. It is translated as CASSPPGTDEVFF.

The CDR3 nucleotides read TGTGCCAGCAGGTCTCCCCGTCAGCGCAGCTCCTACAATGAGCAGTTCTTC. Translating it yields CASRSPRQRSSYNEQFF. The rearrangement links TRBV11-2 to TRBJ2-1, with D unclear. Germline CDR1 SGHAT, CDR2 FQNNGV. Trimming shortened V by 6 bases and J by 0 bases, and 18 bases separated the two germline ends. The CDR3 runs 17 residues.

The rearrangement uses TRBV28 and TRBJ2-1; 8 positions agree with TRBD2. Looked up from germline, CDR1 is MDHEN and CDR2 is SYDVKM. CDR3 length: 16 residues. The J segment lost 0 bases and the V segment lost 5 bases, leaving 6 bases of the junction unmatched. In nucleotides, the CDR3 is TGTGCCAGCAGTGCACCGGGACTAGGCTCCTACAATGAGCAGTTCTTC. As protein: CASSAPGLGSYNEQFF.

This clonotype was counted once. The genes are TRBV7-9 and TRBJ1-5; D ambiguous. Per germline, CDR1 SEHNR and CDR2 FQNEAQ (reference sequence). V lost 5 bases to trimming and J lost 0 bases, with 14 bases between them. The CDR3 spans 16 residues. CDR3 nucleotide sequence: TGTGCCAGCAGCGTATTCCGAGGCGGTAGCAATCAGCCCCAGCATTTT. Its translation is CASSVFRGGSNQPQHF.